A selection of T cell receptor beta chains follows, all from one sample in a study of cytomegalovirus exposure and HLA in healthy donors. The protocol was immunoSEQ multiplex PCR, while the TCRdb copy is restricted to in-frame clones and leaves out a portion. The sample includes over 150,000 clones, about 89% of them seen just once. The sample comprised PBMCs. These receptors came from a woman in her late teens or twenties in good health and CMV-seropositive. CDR3s include the opening cysteine and the closing phenylalanine or tryptophan. A D gene is named only where the DNA matches it firmly. The size entry is marked missing in some rows and otherwise reads once, few, many or a size class.

TRBJ2-1,NA,NA,TRBV6-1,TGTGCCAGCAGAGTGGGGCAGTATACCTACAATGAGCAGTTCTTC,CASRVGQYTYNEQFF
TRBJ2-3,NA,TRBD2,TRBV4-3,TGCGCCAGCAGCCGAAACCTAGCGGGCCAGGGTGGAGATACGCAGTATTTT,CASSRNLAGQGGDTQYF
TRBJ2-2,NA,TRBD2,TRBV28,TGTGCCAGCATTTCTAGCGGGAGGGGGGCCGGGGAGCTGTTTTTT,CASISSGRGAGELFF
TRBJ2-1,NA,NA,TRBV4-2,TGTGCCAGCAGCCCTCTGCTTTTAGGGGGCAATGAGCAGTTCTTC,CASSPLLLGGNEQFF
TRBJ2-7,NA,TRBD1,TRBV28,TGTGCCAGCAGTTTATCGGGGACAGGTTCCTACGAGCAGTACTTC,CASSLSGTGSYEQYF
TRBJ1-1,NA,NA,TRBV5-1,TGCGCCAGCAGCTCCAACAGGGCGGGGAACACTGAAGCTTTCTTT,CASSSNRAGNTEAFF
TRBJ1-6,NA,NA,TRBV6-5,TGTGCCAGCAGTTACTTCAGGTTGAATTCACCCCTCCACTTT,CASSYFRLNSPLHF
TRBJ2-7,once,NA,TRBV5-4,TGTGCCAGCAGCCCCGAAGCCCCCGGACGACTAAGGGAGCAGTACTTC,CASSPEAPGRLREQYF
TRBJ2-2,NA,TRBD1,TRBV6-6,TGTGCCAGCAGCCACGACAGGGACACCGGGGAGCTGTTTTTT,CASSHDRDTGELFF
TRBJ1-5,NA,NA,TRBV19,TGTGCCAGTAGTCCCGTCGGACGGGGAGGCAATCAGCCCCAGCATTTT,CASSPVGRGGNQPQHF
TRBJ2-7,NA,TRBD1,TRBV6-1,TGTGCCAGCAGTGAACTTGGGACAGGGCCCTACGAGCAGTACTTC,CASSELGTGPYEQYF
TRBJ2-1,NA,TRBD2,TRBV6-1,TGTGCCAGCAGTGATGCGGGAGGATACAATGAGCAGTTCTTC,CASSDAGGYNEQFF
TRBJ2-7,NA,TRBD1,TRBV2,TGTGCCAGCAGCGCCGGGACAGGGGTCTTCTACGAGCAGTACTTC,CASSAGTGVFYEQYF
TRBJ1-4,NA,TRBD1,TRBV7-2,TGTGCCAGCAGCTTAGCGCTTGGGACAGGGGACGGCGAGGGTGAAAAACTGTTTTTT,CASSLALGTGDGEGEKLFF
TRBJ2-6,NA,NA,TRBV6-1,TGTGCCAGCAGCCCACTGAGCTCTGGGGCCAACGTCCTGACTTTC,CASSPLSSGANVLTF
TRBJ2-7,NA,TRBD2,TRBV18,TGTGCCAGCTCACCAAGGACTAGCGGGCAGGTCTCCTACGAGCAGTACTTC,CASSPRTSGQVSYEQYF
TRBJ2-2,NA,TRBD2,TRBV5-4,TGTGCCAGCAGCTTGGCCGGGCGGGGGGGCGCCGCGAACACCGGGGAGCTGTTTTTT,CASSLAGRGGAANTGELFF
TRBJ2-1,NA,NA,TRBV6-4,TGTGCCAGCAGGGACTCCATTTCCTACAATGAGCAGTTCTTC,CASRDSISYNEQFF
TRBJ1-1,NA,NA,TRBV5-1,TGCGCCAGCAGCTTGGAAGGGAGGAACACTGAAGCTTTCTTT,CASSLEGRNTEAFF
TRBJ1-2,NA,NA,TRBV19,TGTGCCAGTAGTATAGATGCAGACGGGATGGACTACACCTTC,CASSIDADGMDYTF